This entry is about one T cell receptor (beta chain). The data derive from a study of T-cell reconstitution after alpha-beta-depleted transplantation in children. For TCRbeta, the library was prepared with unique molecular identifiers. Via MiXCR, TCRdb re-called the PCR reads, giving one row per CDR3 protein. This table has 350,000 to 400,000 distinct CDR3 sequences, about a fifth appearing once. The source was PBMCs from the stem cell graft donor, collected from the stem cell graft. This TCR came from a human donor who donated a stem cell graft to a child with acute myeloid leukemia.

CDR3 region: CASSLDVIGSSTNNEQFF. In DNA form, the CDR3 reads TGTGCCAGCAGCTTAGACGTAATAGGCTCGTCAACCAACAATGAGCAGTTCTTC. The chain links TRBV7-6 to TRBJ2-1; D remains unclear. The germline V gene has CDR1 SGHVS and CDR2 FNYEAQ. The CDR3 totals 18 residues. Trimming removed 1 base at V and 5 bases at J, with 21 bases between.